One and the same sample provided the 5 T cell receptor beta chains below, sequenced in a study of blood T cell repertoires in COVID-19. Generated by immunoSEQ multiplex PCR, the TCRdb table keeps only in-frame clones and is missing some. Counted here are under 500,000 clones, 80% to 90% occurring once; the ten biggest clones make up approximately 4.3%. The specimen was peripheral blood. All receptors come from a woman in her thirties with acute or convalescent COVID-19.

This clone was seen just once. This chain's CDR3 is CASSIDRAGANVLTF. In DNA form, the CDR3 reads TGTGCCAGTAGTATCGACAGGGCTGGGGCCAACGTCCTGACTTTC. The V and J genes are TRBV19 and TRBJ2-6; 7 nucleotides line up with TRBD1. The CDR3 length is 15 residues. With 3 bases clipped from V and 2 bases from J, the junction kept 1 base outside the gene matches. Looked up from germline, CDR1 is LNHDA and CDR2 is SQIVND (reference sequence).

This clone was seen just once. The chain is built from TRBV5-1 and TRBJ1-2; TRBD1 agrees at 7 bases. CDR3 size: 17 residues. The V and J ends lost 0 bases and 2 bases, in that order; junction bases with no gene match: 10. Germline V gene data show CDR1 as SGHRS and CDR2 as YFSETQ. The CDR3: CASSLAGLTGRNYGYTF. The CDR3 DNA reads as TGCGCCAGCAGCTTGGCTGGCCTGACAGGGAGAAACTATGGCTACACCTTC.

The rearrangement links TRBV11-2 to TRBJ2-5; 10 bases align to TRBD2. The CDR3 is made up of 14 amino acids. Trimming cost V 4 bases and J 5 bases; bases outside gene matches: 4. The germline V gene has CDR1 SGHAT and CDR2 FQNNGV. Written as DNA, the CDR3 is TGTGCCAGCAGCTCTCTAGCGGGGGATGAGACCCAGTACTTC. Encoded protein: CASSSLAGDETQYF.

The rearrangement uses TRBV7-3 and TRBJ2-2, with a possible D match to TRBD2 (5 bases). Germline V gives CDR1 SGHTA, CDR2 FQGTGA. Trimming took off 0 bases at V and 7 bases at J, with 27 bases between the two ends. The CDR3 is 20 amino acids. The CDR3 here is CASSLTPPVFGVRTFGELFF. The CDR3 nucleotides read TGTGCCAGCAGCTTAACCCCCCCGGTGTTCGGCGTCAGGACTTTCGGGGAGCTGTTTTTT.

V usage is TRBV7-9 and J usage is TRBJ1-3; D is possibly TRBD1 (5 bases). V lost 1 base to trimming and J lost 15 bases, with 28 bases between them. Germline values: CDR1 SEHNR, CDR2 FQNEAQ (reference sequence). The CDR3 is 17 amino acids. The DNA for the CDR3 is TGTGCCAGCAGCTTAGTGCCGTCATCTAGGGGCTCTGGAGTATCATATTTT. Translating it yields CASSLVPSSRGSGVSYF. Full variable domain (rest looked up from reference TRBV7-9 and TRBJ1-3): DTGVSQNPRHKITKRGQNVTFRCDPISEHNRLYWYRQTLGQGPEFLTYFQNEAQLEKSRLLSDRFSAERPKGSFSTLEIQRTEQGDSAMYLCASSLVPSSRGSGVSYFGEGSWLTVV.